These 28 T cell receptor beta chains came from one sample sequenced in a study of shared clonotypes between healthy human individuals. Data came from immunoSEQ multiplex PCR; TCRdb stores just in-frame clones and leaves some out. There are about 680,000 clones in the sample; less than 80% occur only once, and 1.5% to 2% lies in the top ten. Material: memory CD4+ T cells sorted from blood. Noted subset: CD45RA-negative fraction. Receptors were obtained from a woman in her twenties or thirties in good health.

The rearrangement links TRBV5-1 to TRBJ1-3, with TRBD1 identical over 7 bases. This CDR3 comprises 15 residues. Germline assignment: CDR1 SGHRS and CDR2 YFSETQ. The J segment lost 4 bases and the V segment lost 4 bases, leaving 8 bases of the junction unmatched. The DNA for the CDR3 is TGCGCCAGCAGCACTACGACAGGGATAGGAAACACCATATATTTT. Its translation: CASSTTTGIGNTIYF.

The genes are TRBV28 and TRBJ2-2, with D tentatively TRBD1 (7 bases). With 6 bases removed from V and 3 bases from J, the gap between germline ends came to 14 bases. The germline V gene has CDR1 MDHEN and CDR2 SYDVKM. The CDR3 is made up of 15 amino acids. The CDR3 loop is CASSLQGDYTGELFF. In DNA form, the CDR3 reads TGTGCCAGCAGCCTCCAGGGGGACTACACCGGGGAGCTGTTTTTT. Looking up the rest from reference TRBV28 and TRBJ2-2 gives the full variable domain: DVKVTQSSRYLVKRTGEKVFLECVQDMDHENMFWYRQDPGLGLRLIYFSYDVKMKEKGDIPEGYSVSREKKERFSLILESASTNQTSMYLCASSLQGDYTGELFFGEGSRLTVL.

The rearrangement links TRBV7-9 to TRBJ2-5; D ambiguous. The CDR3 is 13 amino acids. Germline loops: CDR1 SEHNR, CDR2 FQNEAQ (reference sequence). V lost 5 bases and J lost 1, with 8 bases in between. As DNA, the CDR3 is TGTGCCAGCAGCCGTCGGATCCAAGAGACCCAGTACTTC. Translation: CASSRRIQETQYF.

This chain connects TRBV7-9 to TRBJ2-3; 8 bases match TRBD2. The CDR3 contains 16 residues. The trim removed 2 bases at V and 2 bases at J, leaving 6 bases unmatched. CDR1 is SEHNR, CDR2 FQNEAQ, per germline (reference sequence). The CDR3 DNA sequence: TGTGCCAGCAGCTTAACCGGGAGGGAATTCACAGATACGCAGTATTTT. It yields the protein CASSLTGREFTDTQYF.

This clone has a single count. The chain recombines TRBV19 with TRBJ2-2, with TRBD2 as a possible D gene (5 bases). V dropped 7 bases and J dropped 0 bases, with 9 bases sitting between them. CDR3 length: 14 residues. Germline V CDR1 and CDR2: LNHDA, SQIVND (reference sequence). CDR3 region: CASTVATNTGELFF. The CDR3 nucleotides are TGTGCCAGTACGGTAGCGACGAACACCGGGGAGCTGTTTTTT.

The V gene is TRBV6-5, the J gene TRBJ1-5; D is ambiguous. Looked up from germline, CDR1 is MNHEY and CDR2 is SVGAGI. The CDR3 has 13 amino acids. V lost 8 bases and J lost 5, with 13 bases in between. In nucleotides, the CDR3 is TGTGCCAGCTCCCTGGGGTTCCATCAGCCCCAGCATTTT. Translated, it gives CASSLGFHQPQHF.

There are many counts of this clone. V and J are TRBV5-1 and TRBJ2-5, with no clear D. The CDR3 loop spans 13 amino acids. V was cut by 4 bases and J by 5 bases, with 12 bases left in between. Per germline, CDR1 SGHRS and CDR2 YFSETQ. In nucleotides, the CDR3 is TGCGCCAGCAGCCCCGAATGGGGTGAGACCCAGTACTTC. It encodes CASSPEWGETQYF. Supplemented by reference TRBV5-1 and TRBJ2-5, the full variable domain reads KAGVTQTPRYLIKTRGQQVTLSCSPISGHRSVSWYQQTPGQGLQFLFEYFSETQRNKGNFPGRFSGRQFSNSRSEMNVSTLELGDSALYLCASSPEWGETQYFGPGTRLLVL.

The rearrangement uses TRBV30 and TRBJ1-1; D uncertain. CDR3 length: 12 amino acids. Germline CDR1 and CDR2: GTSNPN and SVGIG (reference sequence). V lost 4 bases and J lost 1, with 7 bases in between. Here the CDR3 DNA reads TGTGCCTGGACCCTTACGAACACTGAAGCTTTCTTT. It encodes CAWTLTNTEAFF.

The J gene is TRBJ1-1, the V gene TRBV7-9; unclear D gene. The germline V and J ends were trimmed by 1 base and 3 bases, with 12 bases remaining between them. The CDR3 runs to 15 residues. Germline V CDR1 and CDR2: SEHNR, FQNEAQ (reference sequence). CDR3 nucleotide sequence: TGTGCCAGCAGCTTAGGGGATGGACCCGACACTGAAGCTTTCTTT. Its protein product is CASSLGDGPDTEAFF.

This clone was detected only once. This rearrangement joins TRBV9 to TRBJ2-1, with 10 bases lining up with TRBD2. Germline assignment: CDR1 SGDLS and CDR2 YYNGEE. J lost 6 bases, V lost 0 bases, and 6 bases had no gene match. The length of the CDR3 is 16 residues. For the CDR3, the DNA is TGTGCCAGCAGCGTAGCAGGGCTAGCGGGAGTCAATGAGCAGTTCTTC. Its protein product is CASSVAGLAGVNEQFF.

The chain recombines TRBV4-1 with TRBJ2-1; 8 bases map to TRBD2. The CDR3 length is 17 residues. Germline CDR1 MGHRA, CDR2 YSYEKL. Trimming cost V 1 base and J 3 bases; bases outside gene matches: 8. CDR3 DNA sequence: TGCGCCAGCAGCCAAGTTGCTCTGCTAGCGGGCTACAATGAGCAGTTCTTC. Translated, it gives CASSQVALLAGYNEQFF.

In its sample, this clone was seen a few times. The DNA for the CDR3 is TGTGCCAGCAGTGCCCGCCCGGGTCGGGAGGACTCCTACAATGAGCAGTTCTTC. Translating gives CASSARPGREDSYNEQFF. The V call is TRBV25-1, the J call TRBJ2-1, with TRBD2 matching 7 bases. This CDR3 is built from 18 residues. The trim removed 4 bases at V and 0 bases at J, leaving 12 bases unmatched. Germline-derived CDR1 and CDR2 are MGHDK and SYGVNS.

The chain combines TRBV11-2 with TRBJ1-6; D ambiguous. This CDR3 region has 12 residues. CDR1 SGHAT and CDR2 FQNNGV come from the germline V gene. V was trimmed by 0 bases and J by 12 bases, leaving 6 bases between them. DNA for the CDR3: TGTGCCAGCAGCTTAGATCAGAAACCCCTCCACTTT. Translated: CASSLDQKPLHF.

The CDR3 DNA is TGCGCCAGCAGCACCCGGACAGGGAAAGAGACCCAGTACTTC. Encoded protein: CASSTRTGKETQYF. This chain joins TRBV5-1 and TRBJ2-5, with 8 bases fitting TRBD1. V lost 4 bases and J lost 3; bases outside the gene matches: 5. The V gene's germline CDR1 is SGHRS and CDR2 YFSETQ. The CDR3 totals 14 residues.

With respect to this clone: At the DNA level, this CDR3 is encoded by other sequences in the same sample as well. The chain employs TRBV5-1 and TRBJ2-1; the D gene is possibly TRBD1 (5 bases). The CDR3 length is 15 residues. The ends were cut back, 4 bases at V and 4 bases at J, with 15 bases in the middle. The germline gives CDR1 SGHRS, CDR2 YFSETQ. The DNA for the CDR3 is TGCGCCAGCAGCCAGTCAAGTGGGGCATACAATGAGCAGTTCTTC. Amino acid sequence: CASSQSSGAYNEQFF.

About this clone: Germline and junction disagree at one end, which may indicate a read error. The chain is built from TRBV6-5 and TRBJ2-5; TRBD1 aligns across 7 bases. CDR3 length: 12 residues. CDR1 and CDR2 (germline): MNHEY, SVGAGI. CDR3 protein: CASSYSRGTGDF. In DNA, the CDR3 is TGTGCCAGCAGTTACTCGAGGGGTACAGGGGACTTC.

This chain uses TRBV6-1 with TRBJ2-1; 13 bases fit TRBD2. The CDR3 is 15 residues long. The V gene's germline CDR1 is MNHNS and CDR2 SASEGT. Germline trimming cut 7 bases from V and 4 bases from J; bases unmatched to any gene: 4. CDR3 protein: CASIPGLAGYNEQFF. For the CDR3, the DNA is TGTGCCAGCATACCGGGACTAGCGGGGTACAATGAGCAGTTCTTC.

The genes are TRBV27 and TRBJ1-5; 9 bases are shared with TRBD1. V lost 7 bases and J lost 6; bases outside the gene matches: 7. The CDR3 totals 14 residues. Germline CDR1 reads MNHEY; CDR2 reads SMNVEV (reference sequence). As DNA, the CDR3 is TGTGCCAGCATGCAACAGGGGGCTAGTCAGCCCCAGCATTTT. Translation: CASMQQGASQPQHF.

This chain joins TRBV29-1 and TRBJ1-6, with no clear D. The CDR3 is made up of 13 amino acids. Germline CDR1 is SQVTM and CDR2 is ANQGSEA. The V end lost 4 bases, the J end lost 7 bases, and 11 bases lay between the germline ends. CDR3 sequence: CSVGASTNSPLHF. The CDR3 DNA is TGCAGCGTTGGGGCGAGTACAAATTCACCCCTCCACTTT.

The chain recombines TRBV30 with TRBJ1-5; TRBD1 is a possible D gene (5 bases). V dropped 1 base and J dropped 9 bases, with 19 bases sitting between them. Germline CDR1 is GTSNPN and CDR2 is SVGIG (reference sequence). The CDR3 has 15 residues. CDR3 sequence reads: CAWSAREQGKRPQHF. In DNA, the CDR3 is TGTGCCTGGAGTGCCCGAGAGCAGGGCAAGCGGCCCCAGCATTTT.

The genes are TRBV6-6 and TRBJ2-7; D perhaps matches TRBD1 (6 bases). Germline V gene data show CDR1 as MNHNY and CDR2 as SVGAGI (reference sequence). The CDR3 sequence is 15 residues long. V was cut by 4 bases and J by 0 bases, with 13 bases left in between. DNA of the CDR3: TGTGCCAGCAGTTTAGCACAGGGACACTCCTACGAGCAGTACTTC. This translates into CASSLAQGHSYEQYF.

The rearrangement links TRBV6-5 to TRBJ2-1; D may be TRBD1 (6 bases). The V gene's germline CDR1 is MNHEY and CDR2 SVGAGI. Trimming shortened V by 4 bases and J by 1 base, and 14 bases separated the two germline ends. This CDR3 region has 16 residues. The CDR3 region is CASSSRGGASYNEQFF. In nucleotides, the CDR3 is TGTGCCAGCAGTTCCCGTGGGGGCGCGTCCTACAATGAGCAGTTCTTC.

This sequence joins TRBV5-1 and TRBJ2-7; TRBD2 aligns across 7 bases. Trimming removed 2 bases from V and 6 bases from J; junction bases left unmatched: 14. The CDR3 runs 16 residues. Germline V gene lookup returns CDR1 SGHRS and CDR2 YFSETQ. CDR3 residues: CASSFLAVAGEGEQYF. The CDR3 coding sequence is TGCGCCAGCAGCTTTTTGGCGGTCGCGGGGGAGGGCGAGCAGTACTTC.

The chain recombines TRBV5-6 with TRBJ2-7; 7 bases agree with TRBD2. CDR1 SGHDT and CDR2 YYEEEE come from the germline V gene. V was pared by 1 base and J by 2 bases, with 3 bases of the junction left unmatched. The CDR3 sequence is 14 residues long. The CDR3 region is CASSLLGTTYEQYF. In nucleotides, the CDR3 is TGTGCCAGCAGCTTGCTAGGGACTACCTACGAGCAGTACTTC. Filled out from reference TRBV5-6 and TRBJ2-7, the complete variable domain reads DAGVTQSPTHLIKTRGQQVTLRCSPKSGHDTVSWYQQALGQGPQFIFQYYEEEERQRGNFPDRFSGHQFPNYSSELNVNALLLGDSALYLCASSLLGTTYEQYFGPGTRLTVT.

This sequence joins TRBV13 and TRBJ2-3; D possibly corresponds to TRBD2 (5 bases). The CDR3 is 14 amino acids. Per the germline V gene, CDR1 is PRHDT and CDR2 is FYEKMQ (reference sequence). Trimming left V 3 bases short and J 2 bases short, with 9 bases between. The CDR3 DNA follows: TGTGCCAGCAGCTTTGAGCGGATCACAGATACGCAGTATTTT. Translating it yields CASSFERITDTQYF.

The chain links TRBV6-1 to TRBJ1-3, with 10 bases aligning to TRBD1. The CDR3 sequence is 17 residues long. Germline-derived CDR1 and CDR2 are MNHNS and SASEGT. V lost 0 bases to trimming and J lost 8 bases; unmatched junction nucleotides: 10. This CDR3 reads CASSEAYRRDRGDTIYF. CDR3 nucleotide sequence: TGTGCCAGCAGTGAAGCATACCGAAGGGACAGGGGTGACACCATATATTTT.

This clone was detected a few times. The chain links TRBV5-4 to TRBJ2-7; D unresolved. V was pared by 2 bases and J by 4 bases, with 7 bases between. Germline assignment: CDR1 SGHNT and CDR2 YYREEE (reference sequence). The CDR3 totals 12 residues. DNA of the CDR3: TGTGCCAGCAGCTTTGGGGTATACGAGCAGTACTTC. Amino acids: CASSFGVYEQYF.

The rearrangement joins TRBV5-4 to TRBJ2-1; the D gene is possibly TRBD1 (6 bases). The CDR3 totals 15 residues. From germline, CDR1 is SGHNT and CDR2 YYREEE (reference sequence). The V end was cut by 4 bases, the J end by 3 bases, with 14 bases between. The CDR3 DNA sequence: TGTGCCAGCAGCCCCTCGGGACATCGCTACAATGAGCAGTTCTTC. Its protein is CASSPSGHRYNEQFF.